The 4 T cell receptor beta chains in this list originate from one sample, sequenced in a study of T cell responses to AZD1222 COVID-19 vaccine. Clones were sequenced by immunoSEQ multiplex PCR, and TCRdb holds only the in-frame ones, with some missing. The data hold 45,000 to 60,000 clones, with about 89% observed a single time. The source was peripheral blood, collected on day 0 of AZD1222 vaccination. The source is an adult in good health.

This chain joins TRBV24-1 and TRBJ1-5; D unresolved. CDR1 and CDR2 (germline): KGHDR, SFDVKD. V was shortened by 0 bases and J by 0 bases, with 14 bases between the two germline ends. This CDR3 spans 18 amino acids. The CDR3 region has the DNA TGTGCCACCAGTGATTTGCAAAAAGGGCCGTCTAGCAATCAGCCCCAGCATTTT. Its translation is CATSDLQKGPSSNQPQHF.

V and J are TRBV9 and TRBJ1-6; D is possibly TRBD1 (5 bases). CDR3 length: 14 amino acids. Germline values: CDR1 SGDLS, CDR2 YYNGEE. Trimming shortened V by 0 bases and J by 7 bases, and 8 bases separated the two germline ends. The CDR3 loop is CASSVVGDNSPLHF. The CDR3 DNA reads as TGTGCCAGCAGCGTAGTAGGGGACAATTCACCCCTCCACTTT.

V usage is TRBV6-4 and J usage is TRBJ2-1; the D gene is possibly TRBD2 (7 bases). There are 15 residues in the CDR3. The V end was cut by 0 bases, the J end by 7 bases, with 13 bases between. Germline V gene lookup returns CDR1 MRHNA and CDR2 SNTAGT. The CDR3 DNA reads TGTGCCAGCAGTGACTCGAAGGGGGGGTCGAATGAGCAGTTCTTC. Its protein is CASSDSKGGSNEQFF.

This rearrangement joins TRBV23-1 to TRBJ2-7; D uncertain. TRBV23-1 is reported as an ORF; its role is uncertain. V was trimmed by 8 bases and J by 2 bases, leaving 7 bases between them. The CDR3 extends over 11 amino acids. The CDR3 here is CASQYPYEQYF. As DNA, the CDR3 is TGCGCCAGCCAATACCCCTACGAGCAGTACTTC.